The 18 T cell receptor beta chains given below trace back to one sample, sequenced in a study of response to subunit inactivated influenza vaccine. TCRdb re-called the RT-PCR reads with MiXCR, one entry per CDR3 protein. The sample contains around 600,000 distinct CDR3 sequences, around 10% of which appear only once. Separately, the same data were catalogued under a study of T cells expressing NK-cell markers. This second study notes: Libraries used 5'RACE template switching adding universal primer site and UMIs.

This specimen was PBMCs from blood, taken on the day of vaccination. Receptors originate from a man aged 50 to 59 who received an inactivated influenza vaccine.

This clonotype has at least ten counts. V gene TRBV7-2 combines with J gene TRBJ2-5; the D gene is possibly TRBD2 (5 bases). CDR1 SGHTA and CDR2 FQGNSA come from the germline V gene. V dropped 5 bases and J dropped 4 bases, with 14 bases sitting between them. The CDR3 totals 14 residues. As DNA, the CDR3 is TGTGCCAGCAGCACACCGGGGTTCGGAGAGACCCAGTACTTC. This gives the protein CASSTPGFGETQYF. The full variable domain, in which reference TRBV7-2 and TRBJ2-5 provide the parts outside the CDR3, is GAGVSQSPSNKVTEKGKDVELRCDPISGHTALYWYRQSLGQGLEFLIYFQGNSAPDKSGLPSDRFSAERTGGSVSTLTIQRTQQEDSAVYLCASSTPGFGETQYFGPGTRLLVL.

This chain joins TRBV5-1 and TRBJ2-7; D may be TRBD2 (6 bases). Trimming took off 2 bases at V and 6 bases at J, with 15 bases between the two ends. The CDR3 is made up of 14 amino acids. Germline loops: CDR1 SGHRS, CDR2 YFSETQ. The CDR3 region has the DNA TGCGCCAGCAGCTTAGCGGGTAGGCCAGGCGAGCAGTACTTC. This encodes CASSLAGRPGEQYF.

The J gene is TRBJ2-6, the V gene TRBV6-1; a possible D gene is TRBD1 (6 bases). The CDR3 is 16 residues long. V was clipped by 6 bases and J by 0 bases, with 12 bases between them. Germline V CDR1 and CDR2: MNHNS, SASEGT. The CDR3 spells CASRDLGGSGANVLTF. CDR3 in DNA: TGTGCCAGCAGGGACTTAGGGGGCTCTGGGGCCAACGTCCTGACTTTC.

This chain uses TRBV19 with TRBJ2-3; possibly TRBD2 for D (6 bases). Trimming shortened V by 5 bases and J by 0 bases, and 12 bases separated the two germline ends. This CDR3 is 15 amino acids long. Germline V gene sequence: CDR1 LNHDA, CDR2 SQIVND (reference sequence). The CDR3 bases are TGTGCCAGTAGTCGCTCGGGACTTAGCACAGATACGCAGTATTTT. Protein product: CASSRSGLSTDTQYF.

The chain uses TRBV6-2 or TRBV6-3 and TRBJ2-2; 8 bases are a match to TRBD2. The CDR3 is made up of 21 amino acids. Trimming cost V 3 bases and J 5 bases; bases outside gene matches: 23. Germline V lookup: CDR1 MNHEY, CDR2 SVGEGT. The CDR3: CASSYISAVLAAYYRTGELFF. DNA for the CDR3: TGTGCCAGCAGTTATATCTCGGCAGTACTAGCGGCTTATTATAGGACCGGGGAGCTGTTTTTT.

This clonotype turned up a few times. The chain has TRBV12-3 or TRBV12-4 and TRBJ1-2; possibly TRBD1 for D (6 bases). With 6 bases removed from V and 4 bases from J, the gap between germline ends came to 15 bases. The CDR3 is made up of 14 amino acids. CDR3: CASRKQGWGYGYTF. The CDR3 bases are TGTGCCAGCAGAAAACAGGGTTGGGGCTATGGCTACACCTTC.

The rearrangement joins TRBV24-1 to TRBJ2-2; TRBD2 matches 7 bases. V dropped 5 bases and J dropped 4; count of bases not matched to a gene: 3. Germline V gene data show CDR1 as KGHDR and CDR2 as SFDVKD. The CDR3 runs 14 residues. The CDR3 loop is CATSVTSPTGELFF. CDR3 DNA: TGTGCCACCAGTGTGACTAGCCCCACCGGGGAGCTGTTTTTT.

This clonotype was counted many times. The chain employs TRBV12-3 or TRBV12-4 and TRBJ2-1; 13 bases fit TRBD2. J was trimmed by 4 bases and V by 7 bases; bases with no gene match: 10. This CDR3 comprises 17 residues. The CDR3 DNA reads TGTGCCAGCAACCGGGAGGTGACTAGCGGGGGGTACAATGAGCAGTTCTTC. Its translation: CASNREVTSGGYNEQFF.

The table lists this clonotype with many counts. V is TRBV2 and J is TRBJ2-1, with D possibly being TRBD1 or TRBD2 (5 bases each). The CDR3 runs to 15 residues. Deletions cut 2 bases from V and 0 bases from J, with 8 bases between. CDR1 is SNHLY and CDR2 is FYNNEI in the germline V gene. The CDR3 nucleotides are TGTGCCAGCAGTGAAAAGGGGAGCTCCTACAATGAGCAGTTCTTC. The encoded protein is CASSEKGSSYNEQFF.

The chain carries TRBV7-9 and TRBJ2-7, with D tentatively TRBD2 (5 bases). The CDR3 sequence is 14 residues long. With 5 bases removed from V and 5 bases from J, the gap between germline ends came to 16 bases. CDR1 and CDR2 from the germline V gene are SEHNR and FQNEAQ (reference sequence). In nucleotides, the CDR3 is TGTGCCAGCAGCCCCCGCGGGCTTGGGGACGAGCAGTACTTC. Translating gives CASSPRGLGDEQYF.

This clonotype was observed many times. DNA of the CDR3: TGTGCCAGCAGCTTGGCAGGGCCCCACAATGAGCAGTTCTTC. It specifies CASSLAGPHNEQFF. J is TRBJ2-1 and V is TRBV7-2; D perhaps matches TRBD1 (5 bases). V lost 3 bases, J lost 5 bases, and 11 bases lay in between. Germline assignment: CDR1 SGHTA and CDR2 FQGNSA. The CDR3 runs to 14 residues.

The chain employs TRBV4-2 and TRBJ2-2; D is perhaps TRBD1 (6 bases). CDR3 length: 18 residues. Germline V lookup: CDR1 LGHNA, CDR2 YNFKEQ. V dropped 3 bases and J dropped 6 bases, with 23 bases sitting between them. CDR3 protein: CASSHYPGQGRWSGELFF. The CDR3, as DNA: TGTGCCAGCAGCCATTATCCTGGGCAGGGGAGATGGTCCGGGGAGCTGTTTTTT.

V and J are TRBV7-9 and TRBJ2-7; D is possibly TRBD2 (6 bases). Germline-derived CDR1 and CDR2 are SEHNR and FQNEAQ (reference sequence). The CDR3 is 14 amino acids. V was trimmed by 4 bases and J by 1 base, leaving 11 bases between them. CDR3 residues: CASSSRDLSYEQYF. The CDR3 DNA is TGTGCCAGCAGCTCCCGGGACTTGTCCTACGAGCAGTACTTC.

Here the CDR3 reads CASSHADEQYF. CDR3 bases: TGTGCCAGCAGCCACGCCGACGAGCAGTACTTC. V and J are TRBV4-2 and TRBJ2-7, with no clear D. V gave up 3 bases and J gave up 5 bases, with 5 bases separating them. CDR3 length: 11 amino acids. Germline lookup yields CDR1 LGHNA and CDR2 YNFKEQ.

This clonotype was counted between two and nine times. The rearrangement joins TRBV9 to TRBJ1-6; D is unclear. The CDR3 loop spans 17 amino acids. Germline-derived CDR1 and CDR2 are SGDLS and YYNGEE. The germline V and J ends were trimmed by 3 bases and 0 bases, with 13 bases remaining between them. This CDR3 is CASSAEDGGSYNSPLHF. The CDR3 DNA follows: TGTGCCAGCAGCGCAGAGGACGGTGGCTCCTATAATTCACCCCTCCACTTT.

The CDR3 bases are TGCAGTGCCCAGAGAACTGCAACTAATGAAAAACTGTTTTTT. As protein: CSAQRTATNEKLFF. The rearrangement joins TRBV20-1 to TRBJ1-4, with D unresolved. The CDR3 has 14 residues. Trimming removed 6 bases from V and 0 bases from J, with 11 bases in between. Germline CDR1 reads DFQATT; CDR2 reads SNEGSKA (reference sequence).

The chain combines TRBV5-1 with TRBJ2-1, with TRBD2 matching 16 bases. The CDR3 sequence is 15 residues long. The J segment lost 8 bases and the V segment lost 4 bases, leaving 3 bases of the junction unmatched. The germline V gene has CDR1 SGHRS and CDR2 YFSETQ. CDR3 region: CASSPGTSGGDEQFF. CDR3 sequence (DNA): TGCGCCAGCAGCCCAGGGACTAGCGGGGGGGATGAGCAGTTCTTC.

The sample holds a few counts of this clonotype. The chain combines TRBV20-1 with TRBJ2-3, with D possibly matching TRBD1 (7 bases). V lost 3 bases to trimming and J lost 3 bases, with 16 bases between them. Germline V CDR1 and CDR2: DFQATT, SNEGSKA (reference sequence). There are 15 residues in the CDR3. CDR3 bases: TGCAGTGCTAGGTGGGCGGGACAGAGTACAGATACGCAGTATTTT. This encodes CSARWAGQSTDTQYF.